This is a list of T cell receptor beta chains from one sample in a study of control samples from healthy donors and cancer patients. This table comes from immunoSEQ multiplex PCR, and its TCRdb copy is limited to in-frame clones, with some not included. This repertoire shows some 140,000 clones, approximately 90% found once; its top ten account for 8% to 9.5%. The sequenced sample consisted of blood. The origin of the receptors is a woman aged 25 to 39 in good health. The CDR3 runs from the conserved cysteine through the conserved F or W. D genes are given only for firm matches. Size values are once, few and many counts, or a class for expanded clones, and some rows have none.

D,size,V,J,CDR3,DNA
-,-,TRBV3-1/TRBV3-2,TRBJ1-3,CASNLGKGNTIYF,TGTGCCAGCAATTTGGGAAAAGGAAACACCATATATTTT
-,-,TRBV5-1,TRBJ2-1,CASSPRGFSYNEQFF,TGCGCCAGCAGCCCTAGGGGGTTCTCCTACAATGAGCAGTTCTTC
TRBD2,once,TRBV3-1/TRBV3-2,TRBJ2-1,CASSRLLGGLATSYNEQFF,TGTGCCAGCAGCCGTTTACTGGGGGGACTAGCTACTTCCTACAATGAGCAGTTCTTC
-,-,TRBV5-1,TRBJ1-3,CASSFEQTSSGNTIYF,TGCGCCAGCAGCTTTGAACAGACGAGCTCTGGAAACACCATATATTTT
TRBD1,few,TRBV28,TRBJ1-5,CASRAGQGINRPQHF,TGTGCCAGCAGAGCGGGACAGGGGATAAATCGGCCCCAGCATTTT
TRBD2,-,TRBV24-1,TRBJ2-1,CATSDPAGDNEQFF,TGTGCCACCAGTGATCCCGCGGGAGACAATGAGCAGTTCTTC
-,-,TRBV18,TRBJ1-5,CASSPIYEAGKNQPQHF,TGTGCCAGCTCACCTATATATGAGGCAGGGAAAAATCAGCCCCAGCATTTT
-,-,TRBV19,TRBJ1-3,CASSRLQGVSGNTIYF,TGTGCCAGTAGTAGACTCCAGGGAGTTTCCGGAAACACCATATATTTT
TRBD1,-,TRBV7-9,TRBJ1-1,CASSSGTVAFF,TGTGCCAGCAGCTCTGGGACAGTTGCTTTCTTT
-,-,TRBV3-1/TRBV3-2,TRBJ2-2,CASSQDSTDYGELFF,TGTGCCAGCAGCCAAGATTCTACCGATTACGGGGAGCTGTTTTTT
-,few,TRBV27,TRBJ2-2,CASSLGQNTGELFF,TGTGCCAGCAGTTTAGGCCAGAACACCGGGGAGCTGTTTTTT
-,-,TRBV11-3,TRBJ1-6,CASSLSQDSPLHF,TGTGCCAGCAGCTTAAGCCAAGATTCACCCCTCCACTTT
-,once,TRBV30,TRBJ2-7,CAWSVLNRIDHYEQYF,TGTGCCTGGAGTGTACTAAACCGCATAGATCACTACGAGCAGTACTTC
-,-,TRBV3-1/TRBV3-2,TRBJ1-2,CASSQGTVANYGYTF,TGTGCCAGCAGCCAAGGGACCGTAGCTAACTATGGCTACACCTTC
-,-,TRBV11-2,TRBJ2-3,CASSLDLRGGTDTQYF,TGTGCCAGCAGCTTAGATTTGAGAGGGGGCACAGATACGCAGTATTTT
-,-,TRBV7-9,TRBJ1-3,CASSLEGSGNTIYF,TGTGCCAGCAGCCTCGAGGGCTCTGGAAACACCATATATTTT
-,-,TRBV2,TRBJ1-1,CASSDPELNTEAFF,TGTGCCAGCAGTGACCCGGAACTGAACACTGAAGCTTTCTTT
TRBD1,-,TRBV5-1,TRBJ1-1,CASSYWTGGMNTEAFF,TGCGCCAGCAGCTATTGGACAGGTGGGATGAACACTGAAGCTTTCTTT
-,few,TRBV5-5,TRBJ2-3,CASSLKGGGPDTQYF,TGTGCCAGCAGCTTGAAAGGGGGGGGCCCAGATACGCAGTATTTT
-,-,TRBV21-1,TRBJ2-2,CASSKNRTGGGSNTGELFF,TGTGCCAGCAGCAAAAACCGGACAGGGGGCGGGTCGAACACCGGGGAGCTGTTTTTT
-,-,TRBV7-9,TRBJ1-4,CASSYLLDATNEKLFF,TGTGCCAGCAGCTACCTTCTTGATGCAACTAATGAAAAACTGTTTTTT
TRBD1,-,TRBV5-1,TRBJ1-2,CASSPDGQDLGNYGYTF,TGCGCCAGCAGCCCGGATGGACAGGATTTAGGGAACTATGGCTACACCTTC
-,once,TRBV4-1,TRBJ2-7,CASSHDGRDGSHEQYF,TGCGCCAGCAGCCATGATGGCCGGGACGGTAGCCACGAGCAGTACTTC